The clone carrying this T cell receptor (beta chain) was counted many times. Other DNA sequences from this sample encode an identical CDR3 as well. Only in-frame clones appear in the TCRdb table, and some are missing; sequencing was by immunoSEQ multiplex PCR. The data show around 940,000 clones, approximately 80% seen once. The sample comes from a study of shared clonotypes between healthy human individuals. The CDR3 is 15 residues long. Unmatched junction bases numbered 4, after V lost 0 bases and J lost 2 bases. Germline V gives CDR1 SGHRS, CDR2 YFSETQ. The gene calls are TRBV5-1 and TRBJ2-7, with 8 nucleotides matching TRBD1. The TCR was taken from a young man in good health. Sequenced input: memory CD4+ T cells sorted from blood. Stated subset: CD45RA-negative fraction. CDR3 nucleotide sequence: TGCGCCAGCAGCTTGGGAGGACAGGGAACCTACGAGCAGTACTTC. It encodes CASSLGGQGTYEQYF.